The entry that follows covers one TCR beta chain sequence. The antigen is unknown. Trimming left V 3 bases short and J 4 bases short, with 11 bases between. CDR3 length: 14 amino acids. From germline, CDR1 is KGHDR and CDR2 SFDVKD. The data are from a study of blood T cells in healthy people across ages. The authors ran a second PCR of about 6 to 11 cycles using a sample-barcoded 5' primer and a J-beta primer mix. Each cDNA was tagged by a template-switch adaptor containing 12 random nucleotides. Researchers report that each sample yielded at least 3 million CDR3-containing paired-end reads. TCRdb re-derived calls from the 5' RACE reads in MiXCR, one entry per CDR3 protein. Of over 950,000 distinct CDR3 sequences in the sample, approximately 38% were seen once. Findings and caveats of the study: Across samples, TCR beta diversity tracked strongly with naive T cell percentage.

The sequence came from a man aged 18 to 35 in good health. The chain combines TRBV24-1 with TRBJ1-2; D remains ambiguous. The material sequenced was blood. The CDR3 DNA is TGTGCCACCAGTGATCCCATTAGGCCCTATGGCTACACCTTC. Translating gives CATSDPIRPYGYTF.